This paragraph reports one TCR beta chain. This clonotype was seen more than once but under ten times. Its antigen remains undetermined. Base quality data are lacking; no much larger clone is found one base away. Trimming costs V 3 bases and J 7 bases, and their ends lie 14 bases apart. The CDR3 measures 13 amino acids from cysteine to phenylalanine. Of all the DNA, just the CDR3 is kept, 39 bases in frame from base 1. Looking up the germline V gene yields CDR1 SQVTM and CDR2 ANQGSEA. This record comes from a study of response to subunit inactivated influenza vaccine (dated by TCRdb to between 2018 and 2020). For the wider study: To follow how T cells responded to a trivalent subunit inactivated influenza vaccine, the researchers relied on deep quantitative profiling of the T cell receptor repertoire. Points the paper makes about the study in general: According to the authors, only a limited number of new T cells may be recruited by each seasonal influenza vaccination.

Library creation used RT-PCR. Sequenced on an Illumina HiSeq 2500. The public reads were run again by TCRdb, first through fastp at Q25 and then through MiXCR, and only productive beta chains were kept. Each record represents a unique CDR3 protein, reported with the most common genes and DNA among its rows. In all, the sample holds about 780,000 distinct CDR3 sequences, and less than 20% of those were seen once. The ten largest clones capture approximately 10% of the sample. The rearranged chain carries TRBV29-1 and TRBJ2-3; the D segment cannot be called with confidence. This clonotype was obtained from a man in his fifties who received an inactivated influenza vaccine. Donor details come from another sample of the same person, matched by shared clones. The source material was PBMCs from blood, sampled less than 6 days after vaccination. CDR3 sequence: CSVDGPGPNTQYF. The nucleotides read TGCAGCGTTGACGGTCCGGGTCCAAATACGCAGTATTTT.